This T cell receptor (beta chain) derives from a study of regulatory T cells in long-lasting Graves disease. HTBI primers from iRepertoire and Arm-PCR of CDR3 regions yielded the TCR beta libraries. In the authors' workflow: Samples collectively showed approximately 62 TRBV and some 14 TRBJ segments. In TCRdb, the multiplex PCR reads were re-called with MiXCR into one record per CDR3 protein. TCRdb's processing, not the authors', yielded these V and J calls. This sample has 350,000 to 500,000 distinct CDR3 sequences, with about a sixth found just once. The V and J ends lost 6 bases and 3 bases, in that order; junction bases with no gene match: 5. CDR1 and CDR2 (germline): LNHDA, SQIVND (reference sequence). The CDR3 contains 14 residues. Noted time point: newly diagnosed GD, antithyroid drugs for less than 3 months. PBMCs were the source of the RNA used for TCR sequencing. This sample also appeared in a second study, on T cells in Graves' hyperthyroidism and ophthalmopathy.

This sample comprised peripheral blood mononuclear cells (PBMCs), obtained at new diagnosis, from a patient treated with antithyroid drugs. This clonotype was sampled from a young woman with Graves disease. This rearrangement joins TRBV19 to TRBJ2-1, with TRBD1 matching 7 bases. The CDR3 reads CASSETGDYNEQFF. The CDR3, as DNA: TGTGCCAGTAGCGAAACAGGGGACTACAATGAGCAGTTCTTC.